The sequence of this T cell receptor beta chain was determined in a study of T-cell reconstitution after alpha-beta-depleted transplantation in children. The TCRbeta library incorporated unique molecular identifiers. TCRdb re-derived calls from the PCR reads in MiXCR, one entry per CDR3 protein. Among some 600,000 distinct CDR3 sequences listed, about 15% were seen once. This CDR3 is built from 12 residues. Germline V lookup: CDR1 MDHEN, CDR2 SYDVKM. V lost 4 bases to trimming and J lost 10 bases, with 11 bases between them. Sequencing used PBMCs from the stem cell graft donor, obtained from the stem cell graft. This chain links TRBV28 with TRBJ2-1; D may be TRBD2 (6 bases). This TCR derives from a human donor who donated a stem cell graft to a child with acute myeloid leukemia. The CDR3 reads CASSSGLPEQFF. CDR3 bases: TGTGCCAGCAGTTCAGGACTACCAGAGCAGTTCTTC. Based on the CDR3 plus reference TRBV28 and TRBJ2-1, the full variable domain is DVKVTQSSRYLVKRTGEKVFLECVQDMDHENMFWYRQDPGLGLRLIYFSYDVKMKEKGDIPEGYSVSREKKERFSLILESASTNQTSMYLCASSSGLPEQFFGPGTRLTVL.